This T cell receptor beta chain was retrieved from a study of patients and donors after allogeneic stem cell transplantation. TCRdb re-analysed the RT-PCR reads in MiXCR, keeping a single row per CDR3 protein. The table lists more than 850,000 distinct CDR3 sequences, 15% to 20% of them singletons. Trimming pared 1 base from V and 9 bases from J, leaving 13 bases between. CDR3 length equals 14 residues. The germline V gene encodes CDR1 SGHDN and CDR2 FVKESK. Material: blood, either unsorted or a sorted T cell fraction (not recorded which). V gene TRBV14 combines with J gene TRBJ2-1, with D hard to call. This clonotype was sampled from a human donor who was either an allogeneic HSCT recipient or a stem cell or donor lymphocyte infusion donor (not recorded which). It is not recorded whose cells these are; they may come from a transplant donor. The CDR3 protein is CASSQVAAMGEQFF. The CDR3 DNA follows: TGTGCCAGCAGCCAAGTTGCGGCTATGGGTGAGCAGTTCTTC.